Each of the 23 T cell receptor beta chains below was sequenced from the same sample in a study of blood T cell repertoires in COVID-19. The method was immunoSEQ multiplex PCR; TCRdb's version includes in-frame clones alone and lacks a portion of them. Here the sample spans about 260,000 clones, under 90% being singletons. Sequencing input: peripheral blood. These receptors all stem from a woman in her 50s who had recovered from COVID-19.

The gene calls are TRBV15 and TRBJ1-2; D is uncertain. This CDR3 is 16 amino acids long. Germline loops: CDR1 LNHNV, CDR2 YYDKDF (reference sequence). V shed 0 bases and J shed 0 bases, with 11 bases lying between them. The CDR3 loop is CATSRDLPGTNYGYTF. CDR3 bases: TGTGCCACCAGCAGAGATTTACCAGGAACTAACTATGGCTACACCTTC.

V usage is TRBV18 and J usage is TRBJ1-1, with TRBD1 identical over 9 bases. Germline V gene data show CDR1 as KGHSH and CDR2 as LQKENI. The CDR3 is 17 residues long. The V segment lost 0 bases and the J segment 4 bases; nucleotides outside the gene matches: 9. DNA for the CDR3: TGTGCCAGCTCACCACCAGGGACAGGGTACGGGGCCACTGAAGCTTTCTTT. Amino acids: CASSPPGTGYGATEAFF.

The CDR3 protein is CACGRGGSTDTQYF. The CDR3 nucleotides read TGTGCCTGCGGGCGGGGCGGTAGCACAGATACGCAGTATTTT. This chain links TRBV30 with TRBJ2-3; a weak D match, TRBD2 (6 bases). V gave up 6 bases and J gave up 0 bases, with 13 bases separating them. From germline, CDR1 is GTSNPN and CDR2 SVGIG (reference sequence). This CDR3 has 14 amino acids.

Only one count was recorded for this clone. CDR3 amino acids: CASSYPGTGNTEAFF. The CDR3 DNA reads as TGTGCCAGCAGTTATCCCGGGACAGGGAACACTGAAGCTTTCTTT. The rearrangement links TRBV6-5 to TRBJ1-1; 8 bases agree with TRBD1. This CDR3 contains 15 residues. Germline V gene data show CDR1 as MNHEY and CDR2 as SVGAGI. Trimming removed 3 bases from V and 1 base from J; junction bases left unmatched: 4.

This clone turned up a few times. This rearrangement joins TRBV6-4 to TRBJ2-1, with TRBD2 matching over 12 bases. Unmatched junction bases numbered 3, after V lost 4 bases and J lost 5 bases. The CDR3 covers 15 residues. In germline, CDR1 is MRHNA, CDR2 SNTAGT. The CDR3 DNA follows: TGTGCCAGCAGTGCGCGGACTAGCGGGGACAATGAGCAGTTCTTC. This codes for CASSARTSGDNEQFF.

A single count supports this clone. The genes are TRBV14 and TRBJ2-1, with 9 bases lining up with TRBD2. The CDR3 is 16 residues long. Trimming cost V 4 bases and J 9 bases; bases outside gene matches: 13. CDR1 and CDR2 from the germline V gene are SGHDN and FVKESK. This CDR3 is CASSPSVLAGTFEQFF. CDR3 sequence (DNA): TGTGCCAGCAGCCCATCTGTGCTAGCGGGAACCTTTGAGCAGTTCTTC.

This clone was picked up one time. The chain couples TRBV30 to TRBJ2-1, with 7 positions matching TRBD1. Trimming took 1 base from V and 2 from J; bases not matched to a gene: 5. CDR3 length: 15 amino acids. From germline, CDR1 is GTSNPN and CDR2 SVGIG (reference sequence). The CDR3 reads CAWSAPGQPYNEQFF. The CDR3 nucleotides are TGTGCCTGGAGTGCACCGGGACAGCCCTACAATGAGCAGTTCTTC.

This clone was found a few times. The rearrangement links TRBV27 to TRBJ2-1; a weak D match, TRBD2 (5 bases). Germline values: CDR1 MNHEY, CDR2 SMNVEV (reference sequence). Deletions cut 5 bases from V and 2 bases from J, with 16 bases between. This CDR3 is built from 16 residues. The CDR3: CASSPRLAAAYNEQFF. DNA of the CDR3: TGTGCCAGCAGTCCCCGGCTAGCTGCTGCCTACAATGAGCAGTTCTTC.

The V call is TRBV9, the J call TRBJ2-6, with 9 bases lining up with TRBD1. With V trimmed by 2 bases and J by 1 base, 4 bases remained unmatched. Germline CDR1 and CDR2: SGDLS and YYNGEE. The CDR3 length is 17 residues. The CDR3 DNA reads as TGTGCCAGCAGCGTCCAGACAGGGGGTTCTGGGGCCAACGTCCTGACTTTC. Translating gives CASSVQTGGSGANVLTF.

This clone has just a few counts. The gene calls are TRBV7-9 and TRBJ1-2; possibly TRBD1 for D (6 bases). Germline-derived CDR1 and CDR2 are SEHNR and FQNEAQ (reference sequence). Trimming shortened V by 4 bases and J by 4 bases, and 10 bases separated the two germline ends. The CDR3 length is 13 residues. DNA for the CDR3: TGTGCCAGCAGCTCCCAGGACAGCTATGGCTACACCTTC. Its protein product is CASSSQDSYGYTF.

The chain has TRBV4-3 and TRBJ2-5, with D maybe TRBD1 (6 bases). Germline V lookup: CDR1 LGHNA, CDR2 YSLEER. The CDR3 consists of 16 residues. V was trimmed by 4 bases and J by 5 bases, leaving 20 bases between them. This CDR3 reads CASSLTPGTSSETQYF. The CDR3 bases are TGCGCCAGCAGCCTCACCCCCGGGACATCATCCGAGACCCAGTACTTC.

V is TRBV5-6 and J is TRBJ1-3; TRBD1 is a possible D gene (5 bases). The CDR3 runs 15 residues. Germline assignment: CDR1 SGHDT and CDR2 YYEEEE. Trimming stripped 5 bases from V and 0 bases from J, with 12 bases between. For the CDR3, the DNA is TGTGCCAGCAGAGCGGGACGGAACTCTGGAAACACCATATATTTT. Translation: CASRAGRNSGNTIYF.

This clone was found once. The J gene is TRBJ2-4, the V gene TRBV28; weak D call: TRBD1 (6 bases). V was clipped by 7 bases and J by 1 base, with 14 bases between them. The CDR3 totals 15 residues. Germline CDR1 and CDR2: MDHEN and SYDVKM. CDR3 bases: TGTGCCAGCAAACGACAGGCTGAGGCCAAAAACATTCAGTACTTC. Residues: CASKRQAEAKNIQYF.

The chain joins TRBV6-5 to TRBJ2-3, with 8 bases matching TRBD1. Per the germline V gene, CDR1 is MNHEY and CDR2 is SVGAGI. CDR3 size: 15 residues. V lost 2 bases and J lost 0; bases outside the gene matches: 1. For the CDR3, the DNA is TGTGCCAGCAGTTACGGACAGGGAAGCACAGATACGCAGTATTTT. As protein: CASSYGQGSTDTQYF.

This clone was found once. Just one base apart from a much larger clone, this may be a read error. The CDR3 DNA sequence: TGTGCCAGCAGCATGGGACAGAACACTGAAGCTTTCTTT. Protein sequence: CASSMGQNTEAFF. This chain links TRBV9 with TRBJ1-1, with a tentative D call TRBD1 (6 bases). The CDR3 is made up of 13 amino acids. Trimming left V 4 bases short and J 1 base short, with 8 bases between. Per the germline V gene, CDR1 is SGDLS and CDR2 is YYNGEE.

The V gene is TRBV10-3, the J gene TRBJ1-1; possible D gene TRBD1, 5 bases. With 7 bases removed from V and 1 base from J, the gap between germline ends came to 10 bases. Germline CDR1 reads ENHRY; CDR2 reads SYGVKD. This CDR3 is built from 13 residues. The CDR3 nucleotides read TGTGCCATCACTAAGACAGAGAACACTGAAGCTTTCTTT. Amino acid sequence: CAITKTENTEAFF.

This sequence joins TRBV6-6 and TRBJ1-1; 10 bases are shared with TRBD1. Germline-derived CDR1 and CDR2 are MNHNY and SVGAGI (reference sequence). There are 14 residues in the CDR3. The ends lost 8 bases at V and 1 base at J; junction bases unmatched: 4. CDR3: CASRDRGWNTEAFF. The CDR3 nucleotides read TGTGCCAGCCGGGACAGGGGTTGGAACACTGAAGCTTTCTTT.

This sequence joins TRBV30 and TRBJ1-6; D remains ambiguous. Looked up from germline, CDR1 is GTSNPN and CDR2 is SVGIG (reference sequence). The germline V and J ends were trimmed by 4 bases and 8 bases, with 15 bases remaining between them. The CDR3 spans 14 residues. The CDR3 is CAWNVNPTDSPLHF. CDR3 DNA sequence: TGTGCCTGGAATGTTAACCCAACGGATTCACCCCTCCACTTT.

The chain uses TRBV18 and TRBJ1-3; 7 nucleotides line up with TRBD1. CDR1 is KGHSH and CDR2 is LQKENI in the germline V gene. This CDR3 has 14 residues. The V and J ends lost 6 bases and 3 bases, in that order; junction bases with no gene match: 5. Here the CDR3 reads CASSRTGVGNTIYF. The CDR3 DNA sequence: TGTGCCAGCTCCCGCACAGGGGTTGGAAACACCATATATTTT.

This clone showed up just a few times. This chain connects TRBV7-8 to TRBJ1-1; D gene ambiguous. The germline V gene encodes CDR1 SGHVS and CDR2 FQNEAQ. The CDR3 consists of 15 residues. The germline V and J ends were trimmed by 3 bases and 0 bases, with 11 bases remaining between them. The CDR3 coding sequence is TGTGCCAGCAGCTTGGCCCCTAGAGTGAACACTGAAGCTTTCTTT. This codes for CASSLAPRVNTEAFF.

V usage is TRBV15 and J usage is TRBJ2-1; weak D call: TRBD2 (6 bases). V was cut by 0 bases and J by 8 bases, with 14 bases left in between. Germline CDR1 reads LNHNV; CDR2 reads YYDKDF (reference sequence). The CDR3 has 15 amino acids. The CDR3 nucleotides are TGTGCCACCAGCAGAGAGGGCGGGGTTGGGTATGAGCAGTTCTTC. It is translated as CATSREGGVGYEQFF.

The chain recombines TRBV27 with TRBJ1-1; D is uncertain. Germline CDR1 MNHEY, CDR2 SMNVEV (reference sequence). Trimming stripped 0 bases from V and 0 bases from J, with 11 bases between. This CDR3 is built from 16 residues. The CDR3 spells CASSLSFRRMNTEAFF. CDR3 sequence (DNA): TGTGCCAGCAGTTTATCTTTTCGGAGGATGAACACTGAAGCTTTCTTT.

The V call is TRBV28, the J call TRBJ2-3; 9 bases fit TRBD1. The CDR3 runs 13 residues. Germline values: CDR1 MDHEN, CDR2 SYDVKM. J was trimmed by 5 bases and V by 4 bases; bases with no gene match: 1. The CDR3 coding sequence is TGTGCCAGCAGTTGGACAGGGGAAGATACGCAGTATTTT. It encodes CASSWTGEDTQYF.